The 30 T cell receptor beta chains below come from one sample, sequenced in a study of cytomegalovirus exposure and HLA in healthy donors. Use of 60 Vbeta and 13 Jbeta primers characterized the PCR. TCRdb keeps only in-frame clones here, not all; method: immunoSEQ multiplex PCR. Among 150,000 to 200,000 clones listed, about 78% were seen once. The sequenced sample consisted of PBMCs. These receptors all stem from a male donor in good health and CMV-seronegative.

This chain's CDR3 is CASSLDYAGYETQYF. CDR3 in DNA: TGTGCCAGCAGCTTAGATTATGCAGGGTACGAGACCCAGTACTTC. The V gene is TRBV11-2, the J gene TRBJ2-5; the D gene is possibly TRBD1 (5 bases). Trimming removed 0 bases from V and 5 bases from J, with 13 bases in between. The CDR3 spans 15 residues. Germline CDR1 and CDR2: SGHAT and FQNNGV.

The rearrangement uses TRBV7-9 and TRBJ1-2; D is unclear. The V and J ends lost 1 base and 4 bases respectively, with 7 bases between them. Germline-derived CDR1 and CDR2 are SEHNR and FQNEAQ (reference sequence). This CDR3 contains 13 residues. The CDR3: CASSLELSYGYTF. CDR3 DNA sequence: TGTGCCAGCAGCTTAGAACTGAGCTATGGCTACACCTTC.

The J gene is TRBJ2-7, the V gene TRBV6-1, with 8 positions matching TRBD1. Unmatched junction bases numbered 9, after V lost 6 bases and J lost 5 bases. CDR1 MNHNS and CDR2 SASEGT come from the germline V gene. This CDR3 region has 14 residues. The CDR3 DNA is TGTGCCAGCAGCGCCGGCAGGGGGCACCACGAGCAGTACTTC. Encoded protein: CASSAGRGHHEQYF.

This clone has just one count. V usage is TRBV6-5 and J usage is TRBJ1-2; TRBD1 aligns across 7 bases. This CDR3 is built from 13 residues. CDR1 and CDR2 from the germline V gene are MNHEY and SVGAGI. The V segment lost 5 bases and the J segment 3 bases; nucleotides outside the gene matches: 3. The DNA for the CDR3 is TGTGCCAGCAGTCGAACAGGGGACTATGGCTACACCTTC. Protein product: CASSRTGDYGYTF.

The chain employs TRBV4-1 and TRBJ1-5; 12 bases align to TRBD1. The CDR3 sequence is 15 residues long. From germline, CDR1 is MGHRA and CDR2 YSYEKL. V shed 1 base and J 7 bases; nucleotides not matched to a gene: 2. CDR3 region: CASSQGDRGRQPQHF. The CDR3 bases are TGCGCCAGCAGCCAAGGGGACAGGGGGCGGCAGCCCCAGCATTTT.

The CDR3 loop is CASSRTGTSGDENEQFF. The CDR3 bases are TGCGCCAGCAGCCGCACGGGGACTAGCGGGGACGAAAATGAGCAGTTCTTC. The V call is TRBV5-1, the J call TRBJ2-1; TRBD2 agrees at 13 bases. The CDR3 has 17 residues. V lost 4 bases, J lost 7 bases, and 11 bases stayed unmatched. CDR1 and CDR2 (germline): SGHRS, YFSETQ.

V and J are TRBV6-5 and TRBJ2-7; D may be TRBD1 (6 bases). There are 15 residues in the CDR3. V was clipped by 6 bases and J by 2 bases, with 17 bases between them. From germline, CDR1 is MNHEY and CDR2 SVGAGI. CDR3: CASSVSYRAPYEQYF. The CDR3 bases are TGTGCCAGCAGCGTTTCCTACAGGGCTCCCTACGAGCAGTACTTC.

This chain joins TRBV7-9 and TRBJ2-5; 10 bases align to TRBD1. TRBJ2-7 explains the end of the DNA better; the J call may be wrong. The CDR3 has 15 residues. The germline V gene encodes CDR1 SEHNR and CDR2 FQNEAQ (reference sequence). Here the CDR3 DNA reads TGTGCCAGCAGCTTAGGACAGGGGGCGGATTACGAGCAGTACTTC. Translating it yields CASSLGQGADYEQYF.

The V gene is TRBV7-9, the J gene TRBJ1-5, with 7 nucleotides matching TRBD1. Germline lookup yields CDR1 SEHNR and CDR2 FQNEAQ (reference sequence). CDR3 size: 15 residues. J lost 6 bases, V lost 5 bases, and 10 bases had no gene match. The CDR3, as DNA: TGTGCCAGCAGCAGCACAGGGGATCGGAGTCAGCCCCAGCATTTT. This translates into CASSSTGDRSQPQHF.

The J gene is TRBJ2-2, the V gene TRBV5-1, with TRBD2 matching over 14 bases. The CDR3 consists of 22 residues. CDR1 and CDR2 from the germline V gene are SGHRS and YFSETQ. After removal of 7 bases from V and 5 bases from J, the junction contained 25 bases not matched to a gene. The CDR3 is CASALGGGMGMGTSGRTGELFF. In DNA form, the CDR3 reads TGCGCCAGCGCACTGGGAGGGGGGATGGGTATGGGGACTAGCGGGAGAACCGGGGAGCTGTTTTTT.

This rearrangement joins TRBV30 to TRBJ1-2; D not certain. V was cut by 4 bases and J by 4 bases, with 13 bases left in between. Germline V gene data show CDR1 as GTSNPN and CDR2 as SVGIG (reference sequence). CDR3 length equals 13 residues. In DNA, the CDR3 is TGTGCCTGGAATCGAGAGGGTAGCTATGGCTACACCTTC. Its translation is CAWNREGSYGYTF.

This sequence joins TRBV10-3 and TRBJ1-5; D is uncertain. The CDR3 consists of 12 residues. The V gene lost 10 bases and the J gene lost 2 bases, with 9 bases spanning the gap. CDR1 is ENHRY, CDR2 SYGVKD, per germline. The CDR3 DNA follows: TGTGCCAGCGCCCAGGGCAATCAGCCCCAGCATTTT. Residues: CASAQGNQPQHF.

The chain joins TRBV28 to TRBJ1-4; 7 bases agree with TRBD1. The V and J ends lost 5 bases and 2 bases, in that order; junction bases with no gene match: 2. Per the germline V gene, CDR1 is MDHEN and CDR2 is SYDVKM. The CDR3 runs 14 residues. The CDR3 loop reads CASSDRATNEKLFF. The CDR3 DNA sequence: TGTGCCAGCAGTGACAGGGCGACTAATGAAAAACTGTTTTTT.

The V gene is TRBV6-5, the J gene TRBJ2-3, with 8 bases matching TRBD2. This CDR3 has 15 residues. V shed 7 bases, J shed 4 bases, and the junction held 10 bases outside the gene matches. Germline loops: CDR1 MNHEY, CDR2 SVGAGI. The CDR3: CASTAGGARSDTQYF. The CDR3 DNA follows: TGTGCCAGCACTGCGGGGGGAGCACGCTCAGATACGCAGTATTTT.

This chain uses TRBV18 with TRBJ2-7; D not resolved. Germline V lookup: CDR1 KGHSH, CDR2 LQKENI. V was trimmed by 3 bases and J by 6 bases, leaving 12 bases between them. The CDR3 length is 13 residues. The CDR3 DNA reads as TGTGCCAGCTCACCGCTTGACAACGCCGAGCAGTACTTC. Its translation: CASSPLDNAEQYF. Full variable domain (outside the CDR3, taken from reference TRBV18 and TRBJ2-7): NAGVMQNPRHLVRRRGQEARLRCSPMKGHSHVYWYRQLPEEGLKFMVYLQKENIIDESGMPKERFSAEFPKEGPSILRIQQVVRGDSAAYFCASSPLDNAEQYFGPGTRLTVT.

This clone was counted a single time. The chain combines TRBV5-4 with TRBJ1-2; D gene uncertain. V was shortened by 4 bases and J by 4 bases, with 8 bases between the two germline ends. There are 12 residues in the CDR3. Germline CDR1 is SGHNT and CDR2 is YYREEE (reference sequence). As DNA, the CDR3 is TGTGCCAGCAGCGCCGACACCTATGGCTACACCTTC. This sequence encodes CASSADTYGYTF. The full variable domain, rest sourced from reference TRBV5-4 and TRBJ1-2, is ETGVTQSPTHLIKTRGQQVTLRCSSQSGHNTVSWYQQALGQGPQFIFQYYREEENGRGNFPPRFSGLQFPNYSSELNVNALELDDSALYLCASSADTYGYTFGSGTRLTVV.

The V call is TRBV11-2, the J call TRBJ2-5; the match to TRBD2 covers 13 bases. The J call may be in error: the DNA end matches TRBJ2-7 better. The germline V gene encodes CDR1 SGHAT and CDR2 FQNNGV. This CDR3 is 16 amino acids long. CDR3 region: CASSSRTSGRGYEQYF. DNA for the CDR3: TGTGCCAGCAGCTCAAGGACTAGCGGGAGAGGTTACGAGCAGTACTTC.

The sample holds a few counts of this clone. The chain uses TRBV7-2 and TRBJ2-4; D may be TRBD2 (6 bases). The ends were cut back, 5 bases at V and 9 bases at J, with 20 bases in the middle. The length of the CDR3 is 15 residues. Germline V lookup: CDR1 SGHTA, CDR2 FQGNSA. CDR3 bases: TGTGCCAGCAGCCCCGGAGGGACGGACCGAGGCATTCAGTACTTC. Protein: CASSPGGTDRGIQYF.

V gene TRBV10-3 combines with J gene TRBJ2-3, with D unclear. This CDR3 comprises 12 residues. V dropped 8 bases and J dropped 2 bases, with 8 bases sitting between them. CDR1 ENHRY and CDR2 SYGVKD come from the germline V gene. This CDR3 is CAIGGTTDTQYF. The CDR3 DNA is TGTGCCATCGGCGGAACCACAGATACGCAGTATTTT.

The genes are TRBV19 and TRBJ2-1; TRBD2 might be the D (5 bases). Germline V gene lookup returns CDR1 LNHDA and CDR2 SQIVND (reference sequence). This CDR3 region has 13 residues. Trimming pared 10 bases from V and 4 bases from J, leaving 14 bases between. The CDR3 DNA is TGTGCCACAGCGGAAACATGGTACAATGAGCAGTTCTTC. Residues: CATAETWYNEQFF.

The chain recombines TRBV27 with TRBJ1-3; D gene unclear. Deletions cut 0 bases from V and 2 bases from J, with 8 bases between. CDR3 length: 15 amino acids. Germline V gene data show CDR1 as MNHEY and CDR2 as SMNVEV (reference sequence). The CDR3 region is CASSLSTAPGNTIYF. Here the CDR3 DNA reads TGTGCCAGCAGTTTATCTACAGCCCCTGGAAACACCATATATTTT.

V gene TRBV19 combines with J gene TRBJ2-7; D perhaps matches TRBD2 (5 bases). This CDR3 region has 12 residues. Germline CDR1 and CDR2: LNHDA and SQIVND (reference sequence). The ends were cut back, 2 bases at V and 5 bases at J, with 7 bases in the middle. The DNA for the CDR3 is TGTGCCAGTAGTATATCGGGAAACGAGCAGTACTTC. Encoded protein: CASSISGNEQYF.

The DNA for the CDR3 is TGTGCCAGCAGCTTAGGCCCCCAACTAGCGGGGTCTCGCACAGATACGCAGTATTTT. Encoded protein: CASSLGPQLAGSRTDTQYF. V is TRBV7-2 and J is TRBJ2-3; 10 bases fit TRBD2. The germline CDR1 and CDR2 sequences are SGHTA and FQGNSA. The length of the CDR3 is 19 residues. With V trimmed by 1 base and J by 1 base, 11 bases remained unmatched. The variable domain in full, completed from reference TRBV7-2 and TRBJ2-3, reads GAGVSQSPSNKVTEKGKDVELRCDPISGHTALYWYRQSLGQGLEFLIYFQGNSAPDKSGLPSDRFSAERTGGSVSTLTIQRTQQEDSAVYLCASSLGPQLAGSRTDTQYFGPGTRLTVL.

The rearrangement uses TRBV7-3 and TRBJ2-3; D is ambiguous. Trimming removed 2 bases at V and 1 base at J, with 4 bases between. The length of the CDR3 is 13 residues. CDR1 is SGHTA, CDR2 FQGTGA, per germline. The CDR3 DNA sequence: TGTGCCAGCAGCTTATCCGGCACAGATACGCAGTATTTT. As protein: CASSLSGTDTQYF.

CDR3 loop: CASSLLEGETQYF. Here the CDR3 DNA reads TGTGCCAGCAGCTTATTAGAGGGAGAGACCCAGTACTTC. The gene calls are TRBV7-6 and TRBJ2-5, with a possible D match to TRBD2 (5 bases). This CDR3 contains 13 residues. Germline CDR1 is SGHVS and CDR2 is FNYEAQ. V gave up 2 bases and J gave up 4 bases, with 8 bases separating them.

This clone was seen a handful of times. The chain links TRBV9 to TRBJ2-5; 9 positions match TRBD2. Germline V gives CDR1 SGDLS, CDR2 YYNGEE. V shed 0 bases and J 3 bases; nucleotides not matched to a gene: 6. This CDR3 is 16 amino acids long. Written as DNA, the CDR3 is TGTGCCAGCAGCGTAGATGCTAGCGGGGTGAAAGAGACCCAGTACTTC. It codes for CASSVDASGVKETQYF. Combining the CDR3 with reference TRBV9 and TRBJ2-5 gives the whole variable domain DSGVTQTPKHLITATGQRVTLRCSPRSGDLSVYWYQQSLDQGLQFLIQYYNGEERAKGNILERFSAQQFPDLHSELNLSSLELGDSALYFCASSVDASGVKETQYFGPGTRLLVL.

The chain recombines TRBV19 with TRBJ1-4; TRBD1 matches 7 bases. The CDR3 is 16 amino acids. Losses at the gene ends were 5 bases for V and 3 bases for J; bases not matched to a gene: 9. Germline CDR1 LNHDA, CDR2 SQIVND (reference sequence). The CDR3 sequence: CASSPLRQGANEKLFF. CDR3 in DNA: TGTGCCAGTAGTCCCCTAAGACAGGGTGCTAATGAAAAACTGTTTTTT.

V usage is TRBV18 and J usage is TRBJ2-1; 14 bases match TRBD2. The CDR3 runs to 18 residues. Looked up from germline, CDR1 is KGHSH and CDR2 is LQKENI. V lost 1 base and J lost 8; bases outside the gene matches: 10. DNA of the CDR3: TGTGCCAGCTCACCACTTGTTCCGACTAGCGGGAGGGCCCATGAGCAGTTCTTC. Translating gives CASSPLVPTSGRAHEQFF. The full variable domain, completed using reference TRBV18 and TRBJ2-1, is NAGVMQNPRHLVRRRGQEARLRCSPMKGHSHVYWYRQLPEEGLKFMVYLQKENIIDESGMPKERFSAEFPKEGPSILRIQQVVRGDSAAYFCASSPLVPTSGRAHEQFFGPGTRLTVL.

The chain employs TRBV4-2 and TRBJ2-3, with D hard to call. Trimming took 2 bases from V and 6 from J, leaving 9 bases between them. This CDR3 spans 13 amino acids. CDR1 is LGHNA and CDR2 is YNFKEQ in the germline V gene. The CDR3 here is CASSQISSDTQYF. CDR3 bases: TGTGCCAGCAGCCAAATTTCGTCGGATACGCAGTATTTT.

This chain links TRBV28 with TRBJ2-5, with D maybe TRBD1 (5 bases). Trimming removed 4 bases from V and 3 bases from J, with 12 bases in between. The CDR3 sequence is 14 residues long. CDR1 and CDR2 from the germline V gene are MDHEN and SYDVKM. The CDR3 sequence is CASSSVREKETQYF. The CDR3 nucleotides read TGTGCCAGCAGTTCCGTCAGGGAAAAAGAGACCCAGTACTTC.